This entry concerns a single T cell receptor (beta chain). The entry originates in a study of T cells expressing NK-cell markers. TCRdb derives one entry per CDR3 protein from the 5' RACE reads, leaving out DNA. Its table lists over 150,000 distinct CDR3 sequences. The CDR3 contains 13 residues. The sequence was collected from a man aged 18 to 69 in good health. The V gene is TRBV12-3 or TRBV12-4, the J gene TRBJ2-3; TCRdb's D call of TRBD2 is untestable without DNA. The source material was blood T cells: a sorted CD56 or NKG2C T cell subset, CD4+ or CD8+ T cells, or bulk PBMC T cells (not recorded which). The chain's CDR3 is CASSTALAGGLYF.